This TCR beta chain was identified during a study of OX40 agonist ivuxolimab in advanced cancers. At the level of the study: Partial responses occurred in three patients (one hepatocellular carcinoma, two cutaneous melanoma).

TCRdb keeps only in-frame clones here, not all; method: immunoSEQ multiplex PCR. The repertoire includes about 64,000 clones, approximately 78% of them detected once, and roughly 4.9% sits in the top ten. CDR3 length equals 15 residues. In germline, CDR1 is SEHNR, CDR2 FQNEAQ (reference sequence). Between the trimmed V and J ends, which lost 1 base and 0 bases, there was a span of 7 bases. This clone came up once. The chain links TRBV7-9 to TRBJ2-4; no clear D gene. The sample here was CD4+ or CD8+ T cells sorted from blood, taken in a trial of the OX40 agonist ivuxolimab. The receptor comes from an adult with an advanced solid tumor such as melanoma, head and neck, liver or kidney cancer. CDR3 nucleotides: TGTGCCAGCAGCTTAGTGGCCGGAGCCAAAAACATTCAGTACTTC. Its protein is CASSLVAGAKNIQYF. Full variable domain (outside the CDR3, taken from reference TRBV7-9 and TRBJ2-4): DTGVSQNPRHKITKRGQNVTFRCDPISEHNRLYWYRQTLGQGPEFLTYFQNEAQLEKSRLLSDRFSAERPKGSFSTLEIQRTEQGDSAMYLCASSLVAGAKNIQYFGAGTRLSVL.